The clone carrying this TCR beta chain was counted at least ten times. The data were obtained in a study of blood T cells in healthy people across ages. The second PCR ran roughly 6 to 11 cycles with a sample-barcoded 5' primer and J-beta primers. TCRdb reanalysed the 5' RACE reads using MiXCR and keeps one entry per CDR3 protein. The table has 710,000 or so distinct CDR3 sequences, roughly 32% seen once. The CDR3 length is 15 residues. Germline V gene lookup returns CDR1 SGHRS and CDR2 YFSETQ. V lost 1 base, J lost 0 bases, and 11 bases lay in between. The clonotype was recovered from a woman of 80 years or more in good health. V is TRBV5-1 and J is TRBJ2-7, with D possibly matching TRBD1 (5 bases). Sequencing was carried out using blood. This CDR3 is CASSLTMDTSYEQYF. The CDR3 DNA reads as TGCGCCAGCAGCTTGACCATGGACACCTCCTACGAGCAGTACTTC.